The 24 T cell receptor beta chains in this list originate from one sample, sequenced in a study of immune evolution from preneoplasia to lung adenocarcinoma. Sequencing was performed with immunoSEQ multiplex PCR; in TCRdb, only in-frame clones are kept and a portion is missing. The repertoire has about 5,800 clones, more than 75% of them found once; the top ten carry 20% to 25%. The source material was FFPE adjacent normal lung tissue. These receptors originate from a person between 60 and 80 years old with lung adenocarcinoma.

CDR3 region: CASSSGQQETQYF. CDR3 nucleotide sequence: TGTGCCAGCAGCTCGGGACAGCAAGAGACCCAGTACTTC. The genes are TRBV7-8 and TRBJ2-5; TRBD1 aligns across 7 bases. The germline CDR1 and CDR2 sequences are SGHVS and FQNEAQ. This CDR3 comprises 13 residues. V was pared by 4 bases and J by 2 bases, with 1 base of the junction left unmatched.

The chain employs TRBV2 and TRBJ1-4, with 8 bases identical to TRBD1. This CDR3 contains 15 residues. CDR1 is SNHLY, CDR2 FYNNEI, per germline. J lost 7 bases, V lost 2 bases, and 6 bases had no gene match. CDR3 DNA: TGTGCCAGCAGTGAACAGGGGGCGCATGGTGAAAAACTGTTTTTT. This encodes CASSEQGAHGEKLFF.

The chain is built from TRBV5-5 and TRBJ1-3; a possible D gene is TRBD1 (5 bases). Germline V gene data show CDR1 as SGHKS and CDR2 as YYEKEE (reference sequence). V lost 1 base, J lost 8 bases, and 10 bases lay in between. This CDR3 contains 13 residues. CDR3 sequence reads: CASSLQGVDTIYF. The CDR3 DNA follows: TGTGCCAGCAGCTTGCAGGGAGTAGACACCATATATTTT.

V is TRBV7-9 and J is TRBJ1-2, with D unresolved. Germline CDR1 reads SEHNR; CDR2 reads FQNEAQ (reference sequence). Between the trimmed V and J ends, which lost 5 bases and 13 bases, there was a span of 14 bases. The CDR3 is 11 residues long. CDR3 region: CASSPLNSPTF. CDR3 coding DNA: TGTGCCAGCAGCCCTCTCAACAGTCCCACCTTC.

V and J are TRBV12-5 and TRBJ2-1, with D possibly matching TRBD2 (7 bases). The germline gives CDR1 LGHNT, CDR2 FRNRAP. The V and J ends lost 2 bases and 15 bases respectively, with 17 bases between them. The CDR3 spans 13 residues. The chain's CDR3 is CASGLTPEGGLFF. CDR3 coding DNA: TGTGCTAGTGGTTTGACCCCCGAGGGGGGGCTGTTCTTC.

The chain carries TRBV29-1 and TRBJ2-6; 8 nucleotides line up with TRBD1. Germline V CDR1 and CDR2: SQVTM, ANQGSEA. J was trimmed by 4 bases and V by 7 bases; bases with no gene match: 6. The CDR3 totals 14 residues. CDR3 coding DNA: TGCAGCGCCCTGACAGGGGCCGGGGCCAACGTCCTGACTTTC. Translation: CSALTGAGANVLTF.

The V and J genes are TRBV30 and TRBJ1-3; D not certain. The CDR3 has 12 residues. Per the germline V gene, CDR1 is GTSNPN and CDR2 is SVGIG (reference sequence). V was clipped by 4 bases and J by 4 bases, with 8 bases between them. The CDR3 protein is CAWIPRGNTIYF. The CDR3 DNA follows: TGTGCCTGGATCCCTAGGGGAAACACCATATATTTT.

About this clone itself: The conserved phenylalanine or tryptophan normally closing the CDR3 is absent here, so this likely arose from a read error. This chain joins TRBV6-6 and TRBJ1-2; TRBD1 matches at 7 bases. V was pared by 4 bases and J by 6 bases, with 5 bases of the junction left unmatched. CDR1 and CDR2 (germline): MNHNY, SVGAGI (reference sequence). The CDR3 has 13 residues. In DNA, the CDR3 is TGTGCCAGCAGTTTTACAGGGGAGAATGGCTACACCCTC. Protein: CASSFTGENGYTL.

The chain links TRBV19 to TRBJ1-1, with 9 bases matching TRBD1. Per the germline V gene, CDR1 is LNHDA and CDR2 is SQIVND (reference sequence). The CDR3 is 15 residues long. Trimming at V came to 4 bases and at J to 1 base, leaving 4 bases not matched to a gene. CDR3 amino acids: CASSKQGAANTEAFF. The DNA of the CDR3 is TGTGCCAGTAGTAAACAGGGGGCAGCGAACACTGAAGCTTTCTTT.

This rearrangement joins TRBV4-3 to TRBJ1-4; 7 nucleotides match TRBD1. The germline gives CDR1 LGHNA, CDR2 YSLEER. Trimming at V came to 3 bases and at J to 8 bases, leaving 9 bases not matched to a gene. This CDR3 is built from 15 residues. The CDR3 loop is CASSHLGTEPEKLFF. The CDR3 nucleotides read TGCGCCAGCAGCCATCTTGGGACAGAACCCGAAAAACTGTTTTTT.

A note on this clone: An end of the junction differs from the germline gene, which may be a read error. The chain is built from TRBV7-7 and TRBJ2-5; D perhaps matches TRBD1 (6 bases). The CDR3 has 16 residues. Per the germline V gene, CDR1 is SSHAT and CDR2 is FNYEAQ (reference sequence). CDR3 nucleotide sequence: TGTGCTAGCAGTCAAAGATCAGGGGCGGGTATAGAGACCCAGTACTTC. It codes for CASSQRSGAGIETQYF. Variable domain in full (rest from reference TRBV7-7 and TRBJ2-5): GAGVSQSPRYKVTKRGQDVTLRCDPISSHATLYWYQQALGQGPEFLTYFNYEAQPDKSGLPSDRFSAERPEGSISTLTIQRTEQRDSAMYRCASSQRSGAGIETQYFGPGTRLLVL.

The chain uses TRBV7-9 and TRBJ1-4; 7 bases align to TRBD1. Germline V CDR1 and CDR2: SEHNR, FQNEAQ (reference sequence). V lost 5 bases, J lost 2 bases, and 5 bases stayed unmatched. CDR3 size: 15 residues. Written as DNA, the CDR3 is TGTGCCAGCAGCGACCCGACAGGGACTAATGAAAAACTGTTTTTT. Translating gives CASSDPTGTNEKLFF.

The sample holds one count of this clone. DNA for the CDR3: TGTGCCTGGAGTGTACAGGGGCGAGCTTTCTTT. Protein sequence: CAWSVQGRAFF. The chain uses TRBV30 and TRBJ1-1; 7 bases match TRBD1. CDR3 length equals 11 residues. The J segment lost 10 bases and the V segment lost 0 bases, leaving 2 bases of the junction unmatched. Looked up from germline, CDR1 is GTSNPN and CDR2 is SVGIG (reference sequence).

This chain connects TRBV10-3 to TRBJ2-2; 7 bases map to TRBD1. The trim removed 6 bases at V and 3 bases at J, leaving 7 bases unmatched. Germline CDR1 reads ENHRY; CDR2 reads SYGVKD. CDR3 length: 15 amino acids. The CDR3 DNA reads as TGTGCCATCAGCGAAGGGGACAGCGACACCGGGGAGCTGTTTTTT. It is translated as CAISEGDSDTGELFF.

The chain has TRBV9 and TRBJ2-2; 12 bases agree with TRBD2. Trimming cost V 0 bases and J 4 bases; bases outside gene matches: 4. The CDR3 loop spans 17 amino acids. CDR1 is SGDLS and CDR2 is YYNGEE in the germline V gene. The CDR3 region is CASSVEPSGGATGELFF. CDR3 DNA: TGTGCCAGCAGCGTAGAGCCTAGCGGGGGGGCCACCGGGGAGCTGTTTTTT.

The chain has TRBV7-2 and TRBJ1-2; D call uncertain. The germline V gene has CDR1 SGHTA and CDR2 FQGNSA. V gave up 4 bases and J gave up 8 bases, with 17 bases separating them. The CDR3 is made up of 14 amino acids. CDR3 amino acids: CASSSTPRYSGYTF. CDR3 nucleotide sequence: TGTGCCAGCAGCTCGACCCCTAGATACAGCGGCTACACCTTC.

This chain joins TRBV25-1 and TRBJ2-1, with a weak D call TRBD1 (5 bases). In germline, CDR1 is MGHDK, CDR2 SYGVNS. This CDR3 has 15 residues. Trimming left V 4 bases short and J 9 bases short, with 19 bases between. CDR3 sequence reads: CASSGTDRTDGEQFF. The CDR3 nucleotides are TGTGCCAGCAGTGGGACCGACAGAACAGACGGTGAGCAGTTCTTC.

The chain is built from TRBV9 and TRBJ1-2, with D maybe TRBD1 (5 bases). V was shortened by 6 bases and J by 7 bases, with 13 bases between the two germline ends. The CDR3 covers 12 residues. Germline lookup yields CDR1 SGDLS and CDR2 YYNGEE. DNA for the CDR3: TGTGCCAGCACCTCCGGGACGGGTGGCTACACCTTC. Protein sequence: CASTSGTGGYTF.

V is TRBV5-1 and J is TRBJ2-7, with D possibly matching TRBD2 (6 bases). The CDR3 is 15 amino acids. V lost 0 bases, J lost 7 bases, and 17 bases lay in between. Germline V gene lookup returns CDR1 SGHRS and CDR2 YFSETQ. CDR3 bases: TGCGCCAGCAGCTTGGAGGGACTGGGATCTGGGGAGCAGTACTTC. This sequence encodes CASSLEGLGSGEQYF.

In this sample, this clone turned up a few times. J is TRBJ1-1 and V is TRBV28, with D uncertain. CDR3 length: 14 amino acids. V shed 3 bases and J shed 1 base, with 9 bases lying between them. Germline CDR1 is MDHEN and CDR2 is SYDVKM. CDR3 region: CASSLAGKNTEAFF. The CDR3 region has the DNA TGTGCCAGCAGTTTGGCGGGGAAGAACACTGAAGCTTTCTTT.

This chain uses TRBV2 with TRBJ1-1, with D possibly being TRBD1 (5 bases). CDR3 length: 14 amino acids. Germline lookup yields CDR1 SNHLY and CDR2 FYNNEI. V was pared by 6 bases and J by 1 base, with 12 bases between. This chain's CDR3 is CASRRTDTNTEAFF. The CDR3 nucleotides are TGTGCCAGCAGAAGGACGGACACGAACACTGAAGCTTTCTTT.

The chain joins TRBV28 to TRBJ1-5; D possibly corresponds to TRBD1 (5 bases). The CDR3 totals 15 residues. Germline CDR1 reads MDHEN; CDR2 reads SYDVKM. V lost 3 bases and J 3 bases, leaving 12 bases between the germline ends. The CDR3, as DNA: TGTGCCAGCAGTTTGTCCAGGGCCCCCAATCAGCCCCAGCATTTT. Translated, it gives CASSLSRAPNQPQHF.

The CDR3, as DNA: TGCGCCAGCAGCCAACGTAAGGGTCCCATAAACACTGAAGCTTTCTTT. It encodes CASSQRKGPINTEAFF. This chain joins TRBV4-1 and TRBJ1-1; D uncertain. The CDR3 is made up of 16 amino acids. Germline assignment: CDR1 MGHRA and CDR2 YSYEKL. Trimming took off 2 bases at V and 2 bases at J, with 15 bases between the two ends.

This clone was counted between two and nine times. The chain combines TRBV7-3 with TRBJ1-3, with 9 positions matching TRBD1. V gave up 5 bases and J gave up 3 bases; unmatched junction bases: 5. Germline V lookup: CDR1 SGHTA, CDR2 FQGTGA. The CDR3 has 15 residues. The CDR3 coding sequence is TGTGCCAGCAGCCGGACAGGGGCCTATGGAAACACCATATATTTT. As protein: CASSRTGAYGNTIYF. Full variable domain (missing parts from reference TRBV7-3 and TRBJ1-3): GAGVSQTPSNKVTEKGKYVELRCDPISGHTALYWYRQSLGQGPEFLIYFQGTGAADDSGLPNDRFFAVRPEGSVSTLKIQRTERGDSAVYLCASSRTGAYGNTIYFGEGSWLTVV.